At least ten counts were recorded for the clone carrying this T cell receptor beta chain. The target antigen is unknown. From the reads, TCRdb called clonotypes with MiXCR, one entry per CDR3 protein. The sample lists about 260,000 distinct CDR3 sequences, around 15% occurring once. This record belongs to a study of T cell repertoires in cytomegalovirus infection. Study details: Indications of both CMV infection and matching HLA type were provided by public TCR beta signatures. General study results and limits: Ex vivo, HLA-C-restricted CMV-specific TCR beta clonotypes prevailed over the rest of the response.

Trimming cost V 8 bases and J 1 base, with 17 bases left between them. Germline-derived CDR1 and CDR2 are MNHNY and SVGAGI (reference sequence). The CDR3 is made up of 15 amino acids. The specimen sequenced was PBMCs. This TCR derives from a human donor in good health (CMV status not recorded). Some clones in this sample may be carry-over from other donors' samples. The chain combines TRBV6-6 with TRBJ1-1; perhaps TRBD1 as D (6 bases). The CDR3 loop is CASLTPTGQNTEAFF. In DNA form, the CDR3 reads TGTGCCAGCTTAACCCCGACAGGACAGAACACTGAAGCTTTCTTT.